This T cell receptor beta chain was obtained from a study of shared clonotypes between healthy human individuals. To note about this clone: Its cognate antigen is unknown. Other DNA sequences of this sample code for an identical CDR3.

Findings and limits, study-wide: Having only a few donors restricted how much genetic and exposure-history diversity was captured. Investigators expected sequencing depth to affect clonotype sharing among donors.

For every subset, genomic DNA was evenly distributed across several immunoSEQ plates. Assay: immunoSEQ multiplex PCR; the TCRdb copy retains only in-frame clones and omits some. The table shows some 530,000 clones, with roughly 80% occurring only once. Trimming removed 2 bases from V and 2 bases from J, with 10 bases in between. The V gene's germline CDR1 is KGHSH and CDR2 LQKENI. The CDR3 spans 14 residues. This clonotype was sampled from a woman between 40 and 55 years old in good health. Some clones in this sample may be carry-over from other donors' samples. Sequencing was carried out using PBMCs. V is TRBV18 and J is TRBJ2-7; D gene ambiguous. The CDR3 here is CASSPGSVTYEQYF. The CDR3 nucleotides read TGTGCCAGCTCACCAGGGTCAGTCACCTACGAGCAGTACTTC. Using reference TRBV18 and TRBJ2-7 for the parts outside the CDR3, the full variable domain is NAGVMQNPRHLVRRRGQEARLRCSPMKGHSHVYWYRQLPEEGLKFMVYLQKENIIDESGMPKERFSAEFPKEGPSILRIQQVVRGDSAAYFCASSPGSVTYEQYFGPGTRLTVT.